The sequence of this T cell receptor beta chain was determined in a study of PD-L1 blockade in urothelial cancer. Overall study context: Patients took up atezolizumab in about 2014 at 1,200 mg intravenously every 3 weeks. Blood was analyzed 3 weeks (second dose) and 6 weeks after treatment start.

The ends were cut back, 6 bases at V and 4 bases at J, with 9 bases in the middle. The CDR3 extends over 12 amino acids. Germline V gene data show CDR1 as MNHNS and CDR2 as SASEGT. Time point here: pretreatment peripheral blood. TCRdb keeps only in-frame clones here, not all; method: immunoSEQ multiplex PCR. The sample yields 60,000 to 70,000 clones, about four fifths seen once. This clone was seen a single time. The material was PBMCs, obtained around atezolizumab (anti-PD-L1) treatment. The rearrangement uses TRBV6-1 and TRBJ1-1, with D tentatively TRBD1 (5 bases). The clonotype was recovered from a man between 65 and 79 years old with urothelial cancer. In nucleotides, the CDR3 is TGTGCCAGCAGCGGGGGGAGCACTGAAGCTTTCTTT. Protein sequence: CASSGGSTEAFF.